This entry lists 19 T cell receptor beta chains sequenced from one sample in a study of T cell responses to AZD1222 COVID-19 vaccine. The data were produced by immunoSEQ multiplex PCR, yet TCRdb's version contains in-frame clones alone and is incomplete. The table shows fewer than 150,000 clones, with roughly 93% occurring only once. The sequencing here drew on peripheral blood, taken on day 0 of AZD1222 vaccination. The source of these receptors is an adult in good health.

Comment on this clone: The junction departs from germline at one end; a sequencing error may be responsible. The chain carries TRBV7-7 and TRBJ2-3; TRBD2 matches 7 bases. The CDR3 runs 15 residues. Germline V CDR1 and CDR2: SSHAT, FNYEAQ (reference sequence). The CDR3: CASSLGGSGTDTQYF. CDR3 DNA sequence: TGTGCTAGCAGCTTAGGCGGGAGTGGGACAGATACGCAGTATTTT.

The rearrangement joins TRBV4-2 to TRBJ1-1; D perhaps matches TRBD1 (6 bases). The CDR3 extends over 14 amino acids. V lost 4 bases and J 5 bases, leaving 14 bases between the germline ends. Germline V CDR1 and CDR2: LGHNA, YNFKEQ. The CDR3 protein is CASSLQGTSTEAFF. CDR3 bases: TGTGCCAGCAGCCTGCAGGGGACGTCAACTGAAGCTTTCTTT.

The rearrangement joins TRBV27 to TRBJ1-1; D ambiguous. Trimming took off 6 bases at V and 3 bases at J, with 8 bases between the two ends. Germline V gene lookup returns CDR1 MNHEY and CDR2 SMNVEV (reference sequence). The CDR3 has 12 residues. Here the CDR3 DNA reads TGTGCCAGCAGCAACCGGGACACTGAAGCTTTCTTT. This encodes CASSNRDTEAFF.

This sequence joins TRBV6-5 and TRBJ1-2; D unclear. Per the germline V gene, CDR1 is MNHEY and CDR2 is SVGAGI. Trimming cost V 6 bases and J 4 bases, with 12 bases left between them. CDR3 size: 13 residues. The CDR3 loop is CASRLEERYGYTF. The CDR3 nucleotides read TGTGCCAGCAGGTTGGAGGAACGCTATGGCTACACCTTC.

The V and J genes are TRBV30 and TRBJ1-2; D gene unclear. The germline CDR1 and CDR2 sequences are GTSNPN and SVGIG (reference sequence). This CDR3 region has 12 residues. Trimming stripped 0 bases from V and 5 bases from J, with 7 bases between. The CDR3 DNA reads TGTGCCTGGAGTGTTACGGGTTATGGCTACACCTTC. This sequence encodes CAWSVTGYGYTF.

The chain carries TRBV2 and TRBJ1-1; D remains unclear. Germline CDR1 and CDR2: SNHLY and FYNNEI. CDR3 size: 11 residues. Trimming shortened V by 4 bases and J by 7 bases, and 7 bases separated the two germline ends. The CDR3 nucleotides are TGTGCCAGCAGTGGAGGCGGTGAAGCTTTCTTT. This translates into CASSGGGEAFF.

The chain joins TRBV19 to TRBJ1-2, with unresolved D. The length of the CDR3 is 12 residues. CDR1 is LNHDA, CDR2 SQIVND, per germline (reference sequence). Trimming cost V 4 bases and J 4 bases, with 7 bases left between them. DNA of the CDR3: TGTGCCAGTAGTAGGACTGGCTATGGCTACACCTTC. Translating gives CASSRTGYGYTF.

This rearrangement joins TRBV30 to TRBJ2-6; TRBD1 aligns across 7 bases. This CDR3 contains 15 residues. With 5 bases clipped from V and 2 bases from J, the junction kept 6 bases outside the gene matches. Germline V gene lookup returns CDR1 GTSNPN and CDR2 SVGIG (reference sequence). For the CDR3, the DNA is TGTGCCTGGGGCCAGGGGGTCCCTGGGGCCAACGTCCTGACTTTC. This codes for CAWGQGVPGANVLTF. Variable domain in full (rest from reference TRBV30 and TRBJ2-6): SQTIHQWPATLVQPVGSPLSLECTVEGTSNPNLYWYRQAAGRGLQLLFYSVGIGQISSEVPQNLSASRPQDRQFILSSKKLLLSDSGFYLCAWGQGVPGANVLTFGAGSRLTVL.

V and J are TRBV28 and TRBJ1-2, with TRBD1 identical over 7 bases. CDR1 and CDR2 from the germline V gene are MDHEN and SYDVKM. CDR3 length equals 13 residues. V was clipped by 11 bases and J by 1 base; unmatched bases: 7. In DNA, the CDR3 is TGTGCCGGACGACAGGGCCTTAACTATGGCTACACCTTC. It yields the protein CAGRQGLNYGYTF.

In this sample, this clone turned up once. The genes are TRBV5-4 and TRBJ1-2; the D gene is possibly TRBD1 (6 bases). CDR3 size: 13 residues. Germline V CDR1 and CDR2: SGHNT, YYREEE (reference sequence). V gave up 0 bases and J gave up 8 bases, with 11 bases separating them. This chain's CDR3 is CASSLDGGAGYTF. CDR3 in DNA: TGTGCCAGCAGCTTGGATGGGGGCGCCGGCTACACCTTC.

The CDR3 is CASRQPGQGSEQFF. The CDR3 DNA reads as TGTGCCAGCCGACAGCCGGGACAGGGGAGTGAGCAGTTCTTC. The chain has TRBV6-5 and TRBJ2-1, with TRBD1 matching over 10 bases. V gave up 8 bases and J gave up 9 bases; unmatched junction bases: 10. Germline-derived CDR1 and CDR2 are MNHEY and SVGAGI. CDR3 size: 14 residues.

V and J are TRBV7-9 and TRBJ1-2; 12 bases line up with TRBD1. The trim removed 5 bases at V and 5 bases at J, leaving 15 bases unmatched. Germline assignment: CDR1 SEHNR and CDR2 FQNEAQ (reference sequence). The CDR3 runs to 18 residues. The CDR3 sequence is CASSLEVGTGGAGYGYTF. DNA for the CDR3: TGTGCCAGCAGCCTAGAGGTCGGGACAGGGGGCGCAGGGTATGGCTACACCTTC. The full variable domain, completed using reference TRBV7-9 and TRBJ1-2, is DTGVSQNPRHKITKRGQNVTFRCDPISEHNRLYWYRQTLGQGPEFLTYFQNEAQLEKSRLLSDRFSAERPKGSFSTLEIQRTEQGDSAMYLCASSLEVGTGGAGYGYTFGSGTRLTVV.

V gene TRBV7-8 combines with J gene TRBJ1-5; D gene ambiguous. Germline V gene data show CDR1 as SGHVS and CDR2 as FQNEAQ. The CDR3 sequence is 15 residues long. V lost 0 bases, J lost 0 bases, and 6 bases lay in between. This CDR3 is CASSLARTSNQPQHF. CDR3 DNA: TGTGCCAGCAGCTTAGCGCGGACTAGCAATCAGCCCCAGCATTTT.

V usage is TRBV19 and J usage is TRBJ1-1; no reliable D call. V was pared by 5 bases and J by 10 bases, with 14 bases between. Looked up from germline, CDR1 is LNHDA and CDR2 is SQIVND (reference sequence). This CDR3 is 12 amino acids long. Here the CDR3 DNA reads TGTGCCAGTAGTTCCTCAGGTTTCGGAGCTTTCTTT. It yields the protein CASSSSGFGAFF.

DNA for the CDR3: TGTGCCATCAGTGAGCCCTCAGTGAACACTGAAGCTTTCTTT. It translates to CAISEPSVNTEAFF. The rearrangement uses TRBV10-3 and TRBJ1-1; no reliable D call. This CDR3 spans 14 amino acids. CDR1 ENHRY and CDR2 SYGVKD come from the germline V gene. Trimming pared 2 bases from V and 0 bases from J, leaving 7 bases between.

V gene TRBV18 combines with J gene TRBJ2-7; D call uncertain. Germline assignment: CDR1 KGHSH and CDR2 LQKENI. Trimming removed 2 bases from V and 7 bases from J, with 12 bases in between. This CDR3 is built from 13 residues. The CDR3 here is CASSPSPSREQYF. CDR3 DNA sequence: TGTGCCAGCTCACCAAGCCCGAGTAGAGAGCAGTACTTC.

The rearrangement links TRBV6-5 to TRBJ1-2, with D perhaps TRBD1 (5 bases). The length of the CDR3 is 15 residues. Germline V gene lookup returns CDR1 MNHEY and CDR2 SVGAGI. Trimming took 2 bases from V and 2 from J, leaving 12 bases between them. The CDR3 here is CASSYRRKGNYGYTF. CDR3 sequence (DNA): TGTGCCAGCAGTTACCGACGAAAGGGGAACTATGGCTACACCTTC.

The chain couples TRBV27 to TRBJ2-2, with TRBD1 matching over 9 bases. The V and J ends lost 5 bases and 4 bases, in that order; junction bases with no gene match: 5. The CDR3 is made up of 15 amino acids. From germline, CDR1 is MNHEY and CDR2 SMNVEV (reference sequence). In DNA, the CDR3 is TGTGCCAGCAGTCTATGGACAGGGGTCACCGGGGAGCTGTTTTTT. As protein: CASSLWTGVTGELFF.

V gene TRBV3-1 (or the pseudogene TRBV3-2) combines with J gene TRBJ1-3; D is perhaps TRBD1 (5 bases). The CDR3 sequence is 17 residues long. V lost 5 bases, J lost 0 bases, and 17 bases lay in between. Germline V gene sequence: CDR1 LGHDT, CDR2 YNNKEL (reference sequence). This CDR3 is CASSLLLQGSSGNTIYF. The CDR3 bases are TGTGCCAGCAGCTTGCTACTCCAGGGTTCCTCTGGAAACACCATATATTTT.